The 24 T cell receptor beta chains reported below all come from one sample, sequenced in a study of blood T cell repertoires in COVID-19. The method was immunoSEQ multiplex PCR; TCRdb's version includes in-frame clones alone and lacks a portion of them. The table includes 200,000 to 250,000 clones, 84% detected once. The sample consisted of PBMCs or T cells enriched from blood (not recorded which). Receptors were obtained from a man in his 60s who had recovered from COVID-19.

The chain uses TRBV27 and TRBJ2-3; 13 bases line up with TRBD2. Germline V lookup: CDR1 MNHEY, CDR2 SMNVEV (reference sequence). This CDR3 spans 15 amino acids. V shed 2 bases and J 7 bases; nucleotides not matched to a gene: 3. This CDR3 is CASSLTSGGAYTQYF. In nucleotides, the CDR3 is TGTGCCAGCAGTTTAACTAGCGGGGGGGCATATACGCAGTATTTT.

The rearrangement links TRBV10-3 to TRBJ1-4; D unresolved. The CDR3 sequence is 13 residues long. Germline V CDR1 and CDR2: ENHRY, SYGVKD. Trimming cost V 3 bases and J 0 bases, with 2 bases left between them. CDR3 protein: CAISDTTNEKLFF. Here the CDR3 DNA reads TGTGCCATCAGTGATACAACTAATGAAAAACTGTTTTTT.

This clone was observed a few times. The chain employs TRBV9 and TRBJ2-1, with 8 bases lining up with TRBD2. The CDR3 is 15 amino acids. V lost 0 bases and J lost 2; bases outside the gene matches: 1. Germline V gene data show CDR1 as SGDLS and CDR2 as YYNGEE. The CDR3 here is CASSVDGGAYNEQFF. The DNA for the CDR3 is TGTGCCAGCAGCGTAGACGGGGGGGCCTACAATGAGCAGTTCTTC. Looking up the rest from reference TRBV9 and TRBJ2-1 gives the full variable domain: DSGVTQTPKHLITATGQRVTLRCSPRSGDLSVYWYQQSLDQGLQFLIQYYNGEERAKGNILERFSAQQFPDLHSELNLSSLELGDSALYFCASSVDGGAYNEQFFGPGTRLTVL.

This chain joins TRBV12-3 or TRBV12-4 and TRBJ1-1, with a possible D match to TRBD1 (6 bases). This CDR3 region has 13 residues. Trimming took off 6 bases at V and 4 bases at J, with 12 bases between the two ends. As DNA, the CDR3 is TGTGCCAGCAGGGGACAAGGAACCACTGAAGCTTTCTTT. Its protein product is CASRGQGTTEAFF.

The sample holds one count of this clone. The chain recombines TRBV11-1 with TRBJ2-7; 8 bases are shared with TRBD1. J gave up 3 bases and V 3 bases, and 7 bases lay outside the gene matches. There are 15 residues in the CDR3. CDR1 is SGHAT, CDR2 FQDESV, per germline (reference sequence). The CDR3 DNA is TGTGCCAGCAGCTTGTCCCGGGACAGGTTCTACGAGCAGTACTTC. Its translation is CASSLSRDRFYEQYF.

This clone has a handful of counts. V is TRBV6-6 and J is TRBJ2-5; maybe TRBD1 (5 bases). Per germline, CDR1 MNHNY and CDR2 SVGAGI (reference sequence). This CDR3 has 14 amino acids. The V end lost 0 bases, the J end lost 5 bases, and 10 bases lay between the germline ends. CDR3: CASSYSPAGETQYF. Here the CDR3 DNA reads TGTGCCAGCAGTTACTCCCCAGCAGGGGAGACCCAGTACTTC.

V and J are TRBV19 and TRBJ1-6; 8 bases agree with TRBD1. V shed 5 bases and J 7 bases; nucleotides not matched to a gene: 7. The V gene's germline CDR1 is LNHDA and CDR2 SQIVND (reference sequence). The CDR3 is 15 residues long. Written as DNA, the CDR3 is TGTGCCAGTAGTTTCACGACAGGGGCCAATTCACCCCTCCACTTT. This encodes CASSFTTGANSPLHF.

The chain has TRBV18 and TRBJ2-1, with D maybe TRBD2 (6 bases). CDR3 length equals 12 residues. V was clipped by 4 bases and J by 10 bases, with 11 bases between them. Germline V gives CDR1 KGHSH, CDR2 LQKENI. The CDR3 nucleotides read TGTGCCAGCTCACGAGGCGGGGTAGAGCAGTTCTTC. It translates to CASSRGGVEQFF.

Concerning this clone itself: Other nucleotide sequences from this sample produce the same CDR3. The chain recombines TRBV18 with TRBJ1-4; the D is unclear. This CDR3 has 15 amino acids. Trimming stripped 1 base from V and 2 bases from J, with 8 bases between. The germline V gene encodes CDR1 KGHSH and CDR2 LQKENI. The CDR3 region has the DNA TGTGCCAGCTCACCACGGGCAGGCACTAATGAAAAACTGTTTTTT. It is translated as CASSPRAGTNEKLFF. The complete variable domain, with remaining parts taken from reference TRBV18 and TRBJ1-4, reads NAGVMQNPRHLVRRRGQEARLRCSPMKGHSHVYWYRQLPEEGLKFMVYLQKENIIDESGMPKERFSAEFPKEGPSILRIQQVVRGDSAAYFCASSPRAGTNEKLFFGSGTQLSVL.

V is TRBV14 and J is TRBJ2-5, with a possible D match to TRBD2 (5 bases). Trimming cost V 1 base and J 5 bases, with 14 bases left between them. Germline V gives CDR1 SGHDN, CDR2 FVKESK. The CDR3 is 15 residues long. The CDR3 here is CASSQGNHGGETQYF. CDR3 sequence (DNA): TGTGCCAGCAGCCAAGGGAACCACGGCGGGGAGACCCAGTACTTC.

The chain employs TRBV19 and TRBJ2-1; D not resolved. The V gene lost 3 bases and the J gene lost 3 bases, with 12 bases spanning the gap. Germline V gene lookup returns CDR1 LNHDA and CDR2 SQIVND (reference sequence). The CDR3 spans 15 residues. CDR3 DNA: TGTGCCAGTAGTATGGGCCTATTCTTCTACAATGAGCAGTTCTTC. Protein: CASSMGLFFYNEQFF.

The sample holds one count of this clone. V is TRBV14 and J is TRBJ2-7; D might be TRBD1 (6 bases). The V end was cut by 10 bases, the J end by 5 bases, with 15 bases between. The germline gives CDR1 SGHDN, CDR2 FVKESK. The CDR3 consists of 12 residues. In nucleotides, the CDR3 is TGTGCCACTTCACTAACAGGGAACGAGCAGTACTTC. Translation: CATSLTGNEQYF. Together with reference TRBV14 and TRBJ2-7, the CDR3 gives the full variable domain: EAGVTQFPSHSVIEKGQTVTLRCDPISGHDNLYWYRRVMGKEIKFLLHFVKESKQDESGMPNNRFLAERTGGTYSTLKVQPAELEDSGVYFCATSLTGNEQYFGPGTRLTVT.

This chain joins TRBV9 and TRBJ2-1; D unclear. V dropped 4 bases and J dropped 11 bases, with 25 bases sitting between them. In germline, CDR1 is SGDLS, CDR2 YYNGEE. This CDR3 is built from 16 residues. CDR3 loop: CASSPPQFLIYPKQFF. CDR3 nucleotides: TGTGCCAGCAGCCCCCCACAGTTTCTGATTTACCCCAAGCAGTTCTTC.

The chain employs TRBV7-2 and TRBJ2-3; 8 nucleotides line up with TRBD2. The junction had 8 bases not matched to a gene; V was cut back by 3 bases and J by 3 bases. CDR1 SGHTA and CDR2 FQGNSA come from the germline V gene. This CDR3 is 16 amino acids long. Here the CDR3 reads CASSFPTSAKTDTQYF. The DNA for the CDR3 is TGTGCCAGCAGCTTCCCGACTAGCGCGAAGACAGATACGCAGTATTTT.

This clone appeared once. The V gene is TRBV5-6, the J gene TRBJ1-4; D is ambiguous. Germline CDR1 reads SGHDT; CDR2 reads YYEEEE. The V gene lost 7 bases and the J gene lost 5 bases, with 12 bases spanning the gap. This CDR3 has 13 residues. As DNA, the CDR3 is TGTGCCAGCTCCATAGGAGGGAATGAAAAACTGTTTTTT. Translating it yields CASSIGGNEKLFF.

This clone was seen a handful of times. The chain employs TRBV14 and TRBJ1-1; 7 bases are a match to TRBD1. This CDR3 contains 14 residues. Germline CDR1 and CDR2: SGHDN and FVKESK. V dropped 4 bases and J dropped 4; count of bases not matched to a gene: 6. CDR3 DNA sequence: TGTGCCAGCAGCCCCCGACAGGGAGGCACTGAAGCTTTCTTT. This codes for CASSPRQGGTEAFF.

The V gene is TRBV3-1 (or the pseudogene TRBV3-2), the J gene TRBJ1-5; D unclear. Germline V gives CDR1 LGHDT, CDR2 YNNKEL (reference sequence). The CDR3 length is 15 residues. The germline V and J ends were trimmed by 1 base and 7 bases, with 14 bases remaining between them. CDR3 protein: CASSQGPDRGQPQHF. CDR3 sequence (DNA): TGTGCCAGCAGCCAAGGCCCAGACCGAGGCCAGCCCCAGCATTTT.

This clone was counted between two and nine times. V usage is TRBV5-5 and J usage is TRBJ1-2; 8 bases map to TRBD1. This CDR3 spans 15 amino acids. Unmatched junction bases numbered 13, after V lost 4 bases and J lost 8 bases. Germline V lookup: CDR1 SGHKS, CDR2 YYEKEE (reference sequence). The CDR3 protein is CASSQSPDRESGYTF. Written as DNA, the CDR3 is TGTGCCAGCAGCCAATCGCCGGACAGGGAAAGCGGCTACACCTTC.

J is TRBJ1-1 and V is TRBV5-5; 8 nucleotides line up with TRBD1. Germline V lookup: CDR1 SGHKS, CDR2 YYEKEE (reference sequence). The CDR3 length is 14 residues. V lost 1 base, J lost 2 bases, and 1 base stayed unmatched. CDR3 in amino acids: CASSLTGGNTEAFF. CDR3 coding DNA: TGTGCCAGCAGCTTGACAGGGGGAAACACTGAAGCTTTCTTT.

The chain joins TRBV2 to TRBJ2-5; 10 positions match TRBD1. Germline V CDR1 and CDR2: SNHLY, FYNNEI. With V trimmed by 7 bases and J by 2 bases, 4 bases remained unmatched. The CDR3 runs to 14 residues. The CDR3 protein is CASKGTGEQETQYF. In DNA form, the CDR3 reads TGTGCCAGCAAGGGGACAGGGGAGCAAGAGACCCAGTACTTC.

The J gene is TRBJ1-1, the V gene TRBV3-1 (or the pseudogene TRBV3-2); no firm D call. Per the germline V gene, CDR1 is LGHDT and CDR2 is YNNKEL (reference sequence). This CDR3 contains 13 residues. V was shortened by 5 bases and J by 4 bases, with 11 bases between the two germline ends. CDR3 loop: CASSSGPFTEAFF. The CDR3 DNA sequence: TGTGCCAGCAGCTCCGGTCCCTTCACTGAAGCTTTCTTT.

This chain uses TRBV5-1 with TRBJ2-2; the D gene is possibly TRBD1 (6 bases). Trimming removed 5 bases from V and 4 bases from J, with 18 bases in between. The CDR3 runs to 16 residues. CDR1 and CDR2 from the germline V gene are SGHRS and YFSETQ. In nucleotides, the CDR3 is TGCGCCAGCAGAACCGACGGACAGCAGATCACCGGGGAGCTGTTTTTT. Protein: CASRTDGQQITGELFF.

The chain has TRBV5-1 and TRBJ1-1, with 11 bases lining up with TRBD1. Germline V CDR1 and CDR2: SGHRS, YFSETQ. The CDR3 runs to 15 residues. J lost 3 bases, V lost 4 bases, and 5 bases had no gene match. CDR3 region: CASSPRTGGYTEAFF. The DNA of the CDR3 is TGCGCCAGCAGCCCCAGGACAGGGGGCTACACTGAAGCTTTCTTT.

The table lists this clone with many counts. This sequence joins TRBV5-6 and TRBJ2-5, with D possibly being TRBD2 (6 bases). Germline V CDR1 and CDR2: SGHDT, YYEEEE. Trimming took 3 bases from V and 2 from J, leaving 8 bases between them. This CDR3 is built from 13 residues. The CDR3 protein is CASSWGEQETQYF. DNA of the CDR3: TGTGCCAGCAGCTGGGGGGAGCAAGAGACCCAGTACTTC.